The rows below give T cell receptor beta chains drawn from one sample of a study of metastatic and nonmetastatic thyroid tumors. Using MiXCR, TCRdb reanalyzed the PCR reads. Of about 40,000 clones detected, roughly 31% appear once; the ten largest clones hold almost 10%. Sequenced sample: blood. The receptors come from a male donor with papillary thyroid cancer or a benign thyroid nodule (not recorded which). Some clones in this sample may be carry-over from other donors' samples. The CDR3 runs from the conserved cysteine through the conserved F or W. D genes are given only for firm matches. Clone size is given for some rows only: seen once, a few or many times, or a class if the clone is expanded.

D gene: TRBD1
J gene: TRBJ2-5
V gene: TRBV12-3/TRBV12-4
clone size: NA
CDR3 protein: CASSPLQGVETEYF
CDR3 DNA: TGTGCCAGCAGTCCACTACAGGGGGTAGAGACAGAGTACTTC

D gene: NA
J gene: TRBJ2-2
V gene: TRBV6-1
clone size: NA
CDR3 protein: CASSARFTGELFF
CDR3 DNA: TGTGCCAGCAGTGCTAGGTTCACCGGGGAGCTGTTTTTT

D gene: NA
J gene: TRBJ1-2
V gene: TRBV6-1
clone size: few
CDR3 protein: CASSEDMGRGYTF
CDR3 DNA: TGTGCCAGCAGTGAAGACATGGGCCGAGGCTACACCTTC

D gene: TRBD2
J gene: TRBJ2-3
V gene: TRBV6-1
clone size: medium-sized
CDR3 protein: CASSEASGGATDTQYF
CDR3 DNA: TGTGCCAGCAGTGAAGCTAGCGGGGGGGCCACAGATACGCAGTATTTT

D gene: NA
J gene: TRBJ1-3
V gene: TRBV6-1
clone size: few
CDR3 protein: CASSENSSGNTIYF
CDR3 DNA: TGTGCCAGCAGTGAAAACAGCTCTGGAAACACCATATATTTT

D gene: NA
J gene: TRBJ2-1
V gene: TRBV27
clone size: many
CDR3 protein: CASGPTPSLNNEQFF
CDR3 DNA: TGTGCCAGCGGACCCACCCCGTCCCTAAACAATGAGCAGTTCTTC

D gene: TRBD1
J gene: TRBJ2-2
V gene: TRBV6-1
clone size: NA
CDR3 protein: CASRNLRDRDAGELFF
CDR3 DNA: TGTGCCAGCAGAAACCTCCGGGACAGGGATGCCGGGGAGCTGTTTTTT

D gene: NA
J gene: TRBJ1-6
V gene: TRBV2
clone size: few
CDR3 protein: CASSELDDSYNSPLHF
CDR3 DNA: TGTGCCAGCAGTGAATTGGACGACTCCTATAATTCACCCCTCCACTTT

D gene: NA
J gene: TRBJ1-1
V gene: TRBV6-1
clone size: NA
CDR3 protein: CASTPCWVNAEAFF
CDR3 DNA: TGTGCCAGCACGCCGTGCTGGGTGAACGCTGAAGCTTTCTTT

D gene: TRBD2
J gene: TRBJ2-1
V gene: TRBV4-1
clone size: NA
CDR3 protein: CASSQELAGGMNQQFF
CDR3 DNA: TGCGCCAGCAGCCAAGAACTAGCGGGAGGAATGAATCAGCAGTTCTTC

D gene: NA
J gene: TRBJ2-2
V gene: TRBV20-1
clone size: many
CDR3 protein: CSARDLSSVGTGELFF
CDR3 DNA: TGCAGTGCTAGGGACTTGAGTTCTGTGGGCACCGGGGAGCTGTTTTTT

D gene: TRBD1
J gene: TRBJ2-5
V gene: TRBV10-3
clone size: many
CDR3 protein: CAISPTDRVQETQYF
CDR3 DNA: TGTGCCATCAGTCCAACGGACAGGGTCCAAGAGACCCAGTACTTC

D gene: TRBD2
J gene: TRBJ2-7
V gene: TRBV19
clone size: NA
CDR3 protein: CATSVTGGLAGGIWEQYF
CDR3 DNA: TGTGCCACCAGCGTTACGGGCGGACTAGCGGGAGGAATATGGGAGCAGTACTTC

D gene: TRBD2
J gene: TRBJ2-7
V gene: TRBV28
clone size: medium-sized
CDR3 protein: CASSLSGGYEQYF
CDR3 DNA: TGTGCCAGCAGTTTAAGCGGGGGCTACGAGCAGTACTTC

D gene: NA
J gene: TRBJ2-7
V gene: TRBV20-1
clone size: NA
CDR3 protein: CSATKLSPEQYF
CDR3 DNA: TGCAGTGCTACTAAGCTATCTCCCGAGCAGTACTTC

D gene: NA
J gene: TRBJ2-2
V gene: TRBV6-4
clone size: few
CDR3 protein: CASSDGGAGDLFF
CDR3 DNA: TGTGCCAGCAGTGACGGGGGTGCCGGGGATCTGTTTTTT

D gene: TRBD2
J gene: TRBJ2-7
V gene: TRBV7-2
clone size: many
CDR3 protein: CASSISGSQSYEQYF
CDR3 DNA: TGTGCCAGCAGCATTAGCGGGAGCCAGTCCTACGAGCAGTACTTC

D gene: NA
J gene: TRBJ1-2
V gene: TRBV6-1
clone size: NA
CDR3 protein: CASQPGGGYGYTF
CDR3 DNA: TGTGCCAGCCAACCCGGGGGGGGCTATGGCTACACCTTC

D gene: TRBD2
J gene: TRBJ2-1
V gene: TRBV2
clone size: once
CDR3 protein: CASYLTCLAGFNEQFF
CDR3 DNA: TGTGCCAGCTACCTCACTTGTCTAGCGGGATTCAATGAGCAGTTCTTC

D gene: NA
J gene: TRBJ1-1
V gene: TRBV2
clone size: many
CDR3 protein: CASSEGAGVEAFF
CDR3 DNA: TGTGCCAGCAGTGAGGGTGCGGGAGTTGAAGCTTTCTTT

D gene: NA
J gene: TRBJ2-7
V gene: TRBV6-1
clone size: medium-sized
CDR3 protein: CASSERQGFDEQYF
CDR3 DNA: TGTGCCAGCAGTGAACGGCAGGGGTTCGACGAGCAGTACTTC

D gene: TRBD1
J gene: TRBJ2-7
V gene: TRBV11-1
clone size: many
CDR3 protein: CASSLHLGQGSYEQYF
CDR3 DNA: TGTGCCAGCAGCTTACACCTCGGACAGGGTTCGTATGAGCAGTACTTC

D gene: NA
J gene: TRBJ2-2
V gene: TRBV11-2
clone size: many
CDR3 protein: CASSLAPGANGELFF
CDR3 DNA: TGTGCCAGCAGCTTAGCCCCGGGAGCCAACGGGGAGCTGTTTTTT

D gene: NA
J gene: TRBJ1-2
V gene: TRBV6-1
clone size: few
CDR3 protein: CASSENGLLYGYTF
CDR3 DNA: TGTGCCAGCAGTGAAAACGGACTGCTCTATGGCTACACCTTC

D gene: NA
J gene: TRBJ2-2
V gene: TRBV18
clone size: NA
CDR3 protein: CASSPAGSNTGELFF
CDR3 DNA: TGTGCCAGCTCACCGGCCGGATCGAACACCGGGGAGCTGTTTTTT

D gene: NA
J gene: TRBJ1-4
V gene: TRBV24-1
clone size: NA
CDR3 protein: CATSDLVHRVPGSEKLFF
CDR3 DNA: TGTGCCACCAGTGATTTGGTCCACCGGGTACCGGGGAGCGAAAAACTGTTTTTT

D gene: TRBD2
J gene: TRBJ2-1
V gene: TRBV9
clone size: many
CDR3 protein: CASSVGSGGAIYNEQFF
CDR3 DNA: TGTGCCAGCAGCGTAGGTAGCGGGGGGGCTATCTACAATGAGCAGTTCTTC

D gene: NA
J gene: TRBJ1-1
V gene: TRBV4-1
clone size: once
CDR3 protein: CASSQVRTYTEAFF
CDR3 DNA: TGCGCCAGCAGCCAAGTTCGAACGTACACTGAAGCTTTCTTT

D gene: NA
J gene: TRBJ2-7
V gene: TRBV2
clone size: medium-sized
CDR3 protein: CASRSQGAQNEQYF
CDR3 DNA: TGTGCCAGCAGGTCTCAAGGGGCACAGAACGAGCAGTACTTC

D gene: TRBD1
J gene: TRBJ1-2
V gene: TRBV18
clone size: many
CDR3 protein: CASSPQGQGWDGYTF
CDR3 DNA: TGTGCCAGCTCACCTCAGGGACAGGGATGGGATGGCTACACCTTC

D gene: NA
J gene: TRBJ1-5
V gene: TRBV20-1
clone size: NA
CDR3 protein: CSANPTGSRYQPQHF
CDR3 DNA: TGCAGTGCTAACCCAACCGGGTCGCGTTATCAGCCCCAGCATTTT

D gene: NA
J gene: TRBJ1-5
V gene: TRBV12-3/TRBV12-4
clone size: many
CDR3 protein: CASSSLGGPNQPQHF
CDR3 DNA: TGTGCCAGCAGCTCCCTAGGGGGACCTAATCAGCCCCAGCATTTT

D gene: NA
J gene: TRBJ1-5
V gene: TRBV12-3/TRBV12-4
clone size: NA
CDR3 protein: CASSPRAGLSNQPQHF
CDR3 DNA: TGTGCCAGCAGCCCCCGGGCGGGACTAAGCAATCAGCCCCAGCATTTT

D gene: NA
J gene: TRBJ2-3
V gene: TRBV20-1
clone size: many
CDR3 protein: CSARGTTGGTQYF
CDR3 DNA: TGCAGTGCTAGAGGGACTACCGGGGGTACGCAGTATTTT

D gene: TRBD1
J gene: TRBJ2-7
V gene: TRBV3-1
clone size: once
CDR3 protein: CASSEVNGQGAPEQYF
CDR3 DNA: TGTGCCAGCAGTGAAGTCAACGGTCAGGGGGCTCCCGAGCAGTACTTC

D gene: TRBD2
J gene: TRBJ2-1
V gene: TRBV12-3/TRBV12-4
clone size: few
CDR3 protein: CASSLYGLEFYNEQFF
CDR3 DNA: TGTGCCAGCAGTTTATATGGACTAGAGTTCTACAATGAGCAGTTCTTC

D gene: NA
J gene: TRBJ1-5
V gene: TRBV18
clone size: NA
CDR3 protein: CASSSDGKPQHF
CDR3 DNA: TGTGCGAGCTCATCCGACGGTAAGCCCCAGCATTTT

D gene: NA
J gene: TRBJ2-7
V gene: TRBV20-1
clone size: NA
CDR3 protein: CSARAQSGYYEQYF
CDR3 DNA: TGCAGTGCTAGAGCCCAGTCTGGGTACTACGAGCAGTACTTC

D gene: NA
J gene: TRBJ2-7
V gene: TRBV10-3
clone size: NA
CDR3 protein: CAISEIVGSYEQYF
CDR3 DNA: TGTGCCATCAGTGAGATTGTAGGCTCCTACGAGCAGTACTTC

D gene: NA
J gene: TRBJ1-4
V gene: TRBV6-1
clone size: NA
CDR3 protein: CASSEGATNEKLFF
CDR3 DNA: TGTGCCAGCAGCGAGGGTGCAACTAATGAAAAACTGTTTTTT

D gene: NA
J gene: TRBJ2-3
V gene: TRBV5-1
clone size: NA
CDR3 protein: CASIPGGFTDTQYF
CDR3 DNA: TGCGCCAGCATCCCTGGGGGGTTCACAGATACGCAGTATTTT

D gene: TRBD2
J gene: TRBJ2-7
V gene: TRBV7-9
clone size: many
CDR3 protein: CASSLEVGGSREQYF
CDR3 DNA: TGTGCCAGCAGCTTAGAAGTAGGCGGGAGCCGCGAGCAGTACTTC

D gene: TRBD2
J gene: TRBJ2-7
V gene: TRBV6-1
clone size: NA
CDR3 protein: CASRQRLAGEFYEQYF
CDR3 DNA: TGTGCCAGCAGGCAAAGACTAGCGGGAGAGTTCTACGAGCAGTACTTC

D gene: NA
J gene: TRBJ2-5
V gene: TRBV6-6
clone size: many
CDR3 protein: CASSYRGGGETQYF
CDR3 DNA: TGTGCCAGCAGTTACAGAGGGGGAGGCGAGACCCAGTACTTC

D gene: TRBD2
J gene: TRBJ2-7
V gene: TRBV3-1
clone size: few
CDR3 protein: CASSRVAGGYEQYF
CDR3 DNA: TGTGCCAGCAGCCGGGTAGCGGGAGGCTACGAGCAGTACTTC

D gene: NA
J gene: TRBJ2-3
V gene: TRBV6-4
clone size: many
CDR3 protein: CASSDSDGSTDMQYF
CDR3 DNA: TGTGCCAGCAGTGACTCTGACGGGAGCACAGATATGCAGTATTTT

D gene: NA
J gene: TRBJ2-2
V gene: TRBV7-9
clone size: many
CDR3 protein: CASSLDTYTGELFF
CDR3 DNA: TGTGCCAGCAGCCTGGACACCTACACCGGGGAGCTGTTTTTT

D gene: NA
J gene: TRBJ1-4
V gene: TRBV4-1
clone size: NA
CDR3 protein: CASSQDWGEKLFF
CDR3 DNA: TGCGCCAGCAGCCAAGATTGGGGTGAAAAACTGTTTTTT

D gene: NA
J gene: TRBJ2-2
V gene: TRBV7-6
clone size: many
CDR3 protein: CASSLVVGRGTGELFF
CDR3 DNA: TGTGCCAGCAGCTTAGTGGTTGGTCGGGGCACCGGGGAGCTGTTTTTT